These 10 T cell receptor beta chains came from one sample sequenced in a study of blood T cell repertoires in COVID-19. Method: immunoSEQ multiplex PCR; TCRdb's copy keeps in-frame clones and lacks some. The data contain some 70,000 clones, around 86% of them singletons. The sequenced material came from peripheral blood. All receptors come from a man in his fifties or sixties with active COVID-19.

The V call is TRBV27, the J call TRBJ1-2; 12 nucleotides line up with TRBD1. With 6 bases clipped from V and 5 bases from J, the junction kept 7 bases outside the gene matches. CDR1 MNHEY and CDR2 SMNVEV come from the germline V gene (reference sequence). The CDR3 totals 15 residues. Written as DNA, the CDR3 is TGTGCCAGCAGACAGGGACAGGGGGCTTGGTATGGCTACACCTTC. It is translated as CASRQGQGAWYGYTF.

The genes are TRBV9 and TRBJ1-5; D is uncertain. The length of the CDR3 is 14 residues. Germline V lookup: CDR1 SGDLS, CDR2 YYNGEE. The V gene lost 2 bases and the J gene lost 4 bases, with 10 bases spanning the gap. In DNA form, the CDR3 reads TGTGCCAGCAGCGTGTCAGGTTTTAATCAGCCCCAGCATTTT. As protein: CASSVSGFNQPQHF.

The chain carries TRBV5-8 and TRBJ2-1, with a weak D call TRBD2 (6 bases). The CDR3 loop spans 15 amino acids. Germline loops: CDR1 SGHTS, CDR2 YDEGEE. With 4 bases removed from V and 2 bases from J, the gap between germline ends came to 13 bases. CDR3 protein: CASSHVTGAYNEQFF. DNA for the CDR3: TGTGCCAGCAGCCACGTGACGGGAGCCTACAATGAGCAGTTCTTC.

CDR3 sequence: CASKLGASGSYEQYF. CDR3 DNA sequence: TGTGCCAGCAAACTGGGGGCGAGCGGTTCCTACGAGCAGTACTTC. The chain combines TRBV6-5 with TRBJ2-7, with TRBD1 as a possible D gene (6 bases). V lost 7 bases and J 1 base, leaving 17 bases between the germline ends. CDR3 length: 15 residues. Germline lookup yields CDR1 MNHEY and CDR2 SVGAGI.

The J gene is TRBJ2-3, the V gene TRBV27, with D possibly matching TRBD2 (5 bases). This CDR3 has 15 amino acids. Germline V CDR1 and CDR2: MNHEY, SMNVEV (reference sequence). The V end lost 8 bases, the J end lost 5 bases, and 20 bases lay between the germline ends. DNA of the CDR3: TGTGCCAGCTGTTCTCCGTTCACCGGAGGAGATACGCAGTATTTT. This sequence encodes CASCSPFTGGDTQYF.

The V gene is TRBV2, the J gene TRBJ2-3, with 8 bases that match TRBD2. Germline V lookup: CDR1 SNHLY, CDR2 FYNNEI. V was clipped by 7 bases and J by 0 bases; unmatched bases: 6. This CDR3 has 15 amino acids. This chain's CDR3 is CASKRASGSTDTQYF. Written as DNA, the CDR3 is TGTGCCAGCAAACGGGCTAGCGGGAGCACAGATACGCAGTATTTT.

The rearrangement links TRBV4-3 to TRBJ2-5, with 9 bases lining up with TRBD1. The J segment lost 4 bases and the V segment lost 4 bases, leaving 1 base of the junction unmatched. The CDR3 is made up of 13 amino acids. From germline, CDR1 is LGHNA and CDR2 YSLEER. Here the CDR3 DNA reads TGCGCCAGCAGCCCGACAGGGGGAGAGACCCAGTACTTC. Its protein product is CASSPTGGETQYF.

In this sample, this clone turned up a few times. The rearrangement joins TRBV19 to TRBJ2-7; weak D call: TRBD1 (5 bases). V shed 0 bases and J shed 3 bases, with 6 bases lying between them. Germline V lookup: CDR1 LNHDA, CDR2 SQIVND (reference sequence). The CDR3 spans 13 residues. CDR3 DNA: TGTGCCAGTAGTATAGACAGGGACTACGAGCAGTACTTC. Its protein is CASSIDRDYEQYF.

This clone was counted between two and nine times. The chain employs TRBV5-6 and TRBJ2-2; TRBD2 matches at 10 bases. The CDR3 is 16 residues long. The germline V gene encodes CDR1 SGHDT and CDR2 YYEEEE. V trimming: 2 bases; J trimming: 1 base; junction bases outside the gene matches: 2. The CDR3 DNA is TGTGCCAGCAGCTTCCCTAGCGGGGGGAACACCGGGGAGCTGTTTTTT. Translated: CASSFPSGGNTGELFF.

The gene calls are TRBV9 and TRBJ1-4; D not certain. The CDR3 length is 15 residues. Germline loops: CDR1 SGDLS, CDR2 YYNGEE. With 0 bases removed from V and 0 bases from J, the gap between germline ends came to 6 bases. The CDR3 here is CASSVAGSTNEKLFF. In DNA form, the CDR3 reads TGTGCCAGCAGCGTAGCAGGCTCAACTAATGAAAAACTGTTTTTT.